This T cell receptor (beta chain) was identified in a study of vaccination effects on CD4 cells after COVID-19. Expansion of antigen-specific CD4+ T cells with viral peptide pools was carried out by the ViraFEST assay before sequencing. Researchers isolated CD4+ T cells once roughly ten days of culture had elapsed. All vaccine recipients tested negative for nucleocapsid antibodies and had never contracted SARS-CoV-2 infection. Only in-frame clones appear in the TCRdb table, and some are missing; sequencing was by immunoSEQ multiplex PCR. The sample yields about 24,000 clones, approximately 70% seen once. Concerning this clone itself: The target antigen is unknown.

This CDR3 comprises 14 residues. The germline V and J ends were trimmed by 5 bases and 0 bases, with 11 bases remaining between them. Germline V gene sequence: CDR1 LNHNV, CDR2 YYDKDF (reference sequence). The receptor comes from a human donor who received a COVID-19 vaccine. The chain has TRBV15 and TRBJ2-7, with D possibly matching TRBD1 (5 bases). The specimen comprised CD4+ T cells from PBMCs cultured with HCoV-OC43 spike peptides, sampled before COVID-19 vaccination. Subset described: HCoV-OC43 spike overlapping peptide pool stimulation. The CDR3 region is CATSGAALSYEQYF. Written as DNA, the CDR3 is TGTGCCACCAGCGGGGCAGCGCTCTCCTACGAGCAGTACTTC. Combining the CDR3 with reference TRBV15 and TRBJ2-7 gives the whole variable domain DAMVIQNPRYQVTQFGKPVTLSCSQTLNHNVMYWYQQKSSQAPKLLFHYYDKDFNNEADTPDNFQSRRPNTSFCFLDIRSPGLGDTAMYLCATSGAALSYEQYFGPGTRLTVT.